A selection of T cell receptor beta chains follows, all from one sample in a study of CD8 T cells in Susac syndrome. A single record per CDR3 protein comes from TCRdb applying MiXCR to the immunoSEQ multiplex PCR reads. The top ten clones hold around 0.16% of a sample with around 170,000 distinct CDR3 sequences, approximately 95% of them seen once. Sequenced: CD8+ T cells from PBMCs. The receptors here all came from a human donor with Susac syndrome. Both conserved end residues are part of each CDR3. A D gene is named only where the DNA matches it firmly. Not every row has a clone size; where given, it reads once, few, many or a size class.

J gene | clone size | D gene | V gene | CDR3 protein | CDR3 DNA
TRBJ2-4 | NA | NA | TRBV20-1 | CSASVQGDIQYF | TGCAGTGCTAGTGTCCAGGGAGACATTCAGTACTTC
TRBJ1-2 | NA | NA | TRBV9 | CASSVDVQSFGYTF | TGTGCCAGCAGCGTAGATGTACAATCCTTCGGCTACACCTTC
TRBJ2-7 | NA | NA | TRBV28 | CASASATGFVYEQYF | TGTGCCAGCGCCTCGGCGACAGGTTTTGTCTACGAGCAGTACTTC
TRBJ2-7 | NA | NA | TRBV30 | CAWSEPGTFGTYEQYF | TGTGCCTGGAGTGAACCAGGAACCTTTGGGACCTACGAGCAGTACTTC
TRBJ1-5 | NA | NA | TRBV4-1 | CASSNRDLHQPQHF | TGCGCCAGCAGCAACAGGGACTTGCATCAGCCCCAGCATTTT
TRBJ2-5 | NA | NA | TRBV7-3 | CASSLTSLETQYF | TGTGCCAGCAGCCTAACTAGCTTGGAGACCCAGTACTTC
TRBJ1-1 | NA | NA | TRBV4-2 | CASSQTGRTNTEAFF | TGTGCCAGCAGCCAAACGGGACGGACGAACACTGAAGCTTTCTTT
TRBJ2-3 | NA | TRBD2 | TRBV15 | CATGGAGEADTQYF | TGTGCCACCGGAGGGGCGGGAGAGGCAGATACGCAGTATTTT
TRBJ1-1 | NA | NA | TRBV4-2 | CASSQDQVTEAFF | TGTGCCAGCAGCCAAGATCAGGTAACTGAAGCTTTCTTT
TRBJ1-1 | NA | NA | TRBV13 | CASSLHRQRNTEAFF | TGTGCCAGCAGCTTACACAGACAGAGGAACACTGAAGCTTTCTTT
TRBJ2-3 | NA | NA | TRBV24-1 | CATSGGGFSTDTQYF | TGTGCCACCTCAGGTGGAGGGTTTAGCACAGATACGCAGTATTTT
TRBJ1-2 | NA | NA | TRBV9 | CASSVVNYGYTF | TGTGCCAGCAGCGTAGTAAACTATGGCTACACCTTC
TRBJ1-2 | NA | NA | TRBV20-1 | CSARARGNYGYTF | TGCAGTGCTAGAGCCCGGGGGAACTATGGCTACACCTTC
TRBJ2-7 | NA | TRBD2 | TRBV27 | CASKSGTSDEQYF | TGTGCCAGCAAATCCGGGACTAGCGACGAGCAGTACTTC
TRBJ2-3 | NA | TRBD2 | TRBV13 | CASSSGTSGISGTQYF | TGTGCCAGCAGTTCCGGGACTAGCGGGATTTCTGGTACGCAGTATTTT
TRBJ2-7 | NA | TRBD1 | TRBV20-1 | CSARRAGTVSSYEQYF | TGCAGTGCTAGAAGAGCCGGGACAGTGAGCTCCTACGAGCAGTACTTC
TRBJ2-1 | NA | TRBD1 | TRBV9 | CASSGKTGAYNEQFF | TGTGCCAGCAGCGGAAAGACAGGGGCCTACAATGAGCAGTTCTTC
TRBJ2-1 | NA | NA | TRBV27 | CASRIASSYNEQFF | TGTGCCAGCAGAATAGCGAGCTCCTACAATGAGCAGTTCTTC
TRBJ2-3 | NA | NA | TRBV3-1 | CASSWRDQLSGTQYF | TGTGCCAGCAGCTGGCGGGACCAACTTTCGGGTACGCAGTATTTT
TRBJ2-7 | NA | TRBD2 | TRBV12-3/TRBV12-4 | CASSLAPAGDHEQYF | TGTGCCAGCAGTTTAGCGCCAGCGGGAGACCACGAGCAGTACTTC
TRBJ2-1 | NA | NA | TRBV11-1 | CASSEINEQFF | TGTGCCAGCAGCGAAATCAATGAGCAGTTCTTC
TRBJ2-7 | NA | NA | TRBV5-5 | CASSYRDGYYEQYF | TGTGCCAGCAGCTACCGGGACGGATATTACGAGCAGTACTTC
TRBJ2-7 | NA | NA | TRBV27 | CASSLSGNYEQYF | TGTGCCAGCAGTTTATCTGGAAACTACGAGCAGTACTTC
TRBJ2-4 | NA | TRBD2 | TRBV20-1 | CSARPPGGSGDKNIQYF | TGCAGTGCTAGACCCCCTGGAGGTAGCGGGGACAAAAACATTCAGTACTTC
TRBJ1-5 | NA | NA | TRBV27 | CASSFAGPASQPQHF | TGTGCCAGCAGTTTTGCAGGGCCAGCTAGTCAGCCCCAGCATTTT
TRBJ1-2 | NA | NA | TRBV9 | CASSARDSSFYTF | TGTGCCAGCAGCGCCCGGGACTCGAGCTTCTACACCTTC
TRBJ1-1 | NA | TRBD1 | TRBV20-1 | CSARTRDSMNTEAFF | TGCAGTGCTAGAACGCGGGACAGTATGAACACTGAAGCTTTCTTT
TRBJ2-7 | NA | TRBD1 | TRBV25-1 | CASSDPQGATIYEQYF | TGTGCCAGCAGTGACCCACAGGGGGCTACCATTTACGAGCAGTACTTC
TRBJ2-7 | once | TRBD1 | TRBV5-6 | CASSSGTEQRYEQYF | TGTGCCAGCAGCTCAGGGACAGAACAACGCTACGAGCAGTACTTC
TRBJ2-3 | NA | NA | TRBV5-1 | CASSFTGTDTQYF | TGCGCCAGCAGCTTCACAGGCACAGATACGCAGTATTTT
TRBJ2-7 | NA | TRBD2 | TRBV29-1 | CSVDGLAGVEQYF | TGCAGCGTTGACGGACTAGCGGGAGTCGAGCAGTACTTC
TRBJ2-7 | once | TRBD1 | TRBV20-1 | CSSGNQGVAEQYF | TGCAGTTCGGGGAATCAGGGGGTAGCCGAGCAGTACTTC
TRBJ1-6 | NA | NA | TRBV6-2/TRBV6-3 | CASRISVAAGSPLHF | TGTGCCAGCAGAATTTCGGTCGCAGCAGGTTCACCCCTCCACTTT
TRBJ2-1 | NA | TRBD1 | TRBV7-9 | CASIQGPYNEQFF | TGTGCCAGCATACAGGGGCCGTACAATGAGCAGTTCTTC
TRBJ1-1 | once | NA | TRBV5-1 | CASSSQGWDTEAFF | TGCGCCAGCAGCTCTCAGGGTTGGGACACTGAAGCTTTCTTT
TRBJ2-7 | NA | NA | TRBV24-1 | CATSDPSRSSYEQYF | TGTGCCACCAGTGATCCTAGCAGGAGCTCCTACGAGCAGTACTTC
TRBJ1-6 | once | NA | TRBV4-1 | CASSQVGDSRDSPLHF | TGCGCCAGCAGCCAAGTTGGTGACAGTAGGGATTCACCCCTCCACTTT
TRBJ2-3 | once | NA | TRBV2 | CASGPRADTQYF | TGTGCCAGCGGCCCCCGGGCAGATACGCAGTATTTT
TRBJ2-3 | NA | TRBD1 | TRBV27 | CASSDGQVADTQYF | TGTGCCAGCAGTGACGGACAGGTAGCAGATACGCAGTATTTT
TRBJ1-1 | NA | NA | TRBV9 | CASSGTSSGDTEAFF | TGTGCCAGCAGCGGGACATCCTCTGGGGACACTGAAGCTTTCTTT
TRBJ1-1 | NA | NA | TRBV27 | CASRSVIDTEAFF | TGTGCCAGCCGAAGCGTCATAGACACTGAAGCTTTCTTT
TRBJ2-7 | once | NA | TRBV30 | CAWGASEQYF | TGTGCCTGGGGGGCATCCGAGCAGTACTTC
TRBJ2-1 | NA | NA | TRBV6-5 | CASSYSSQGRGEQFF | TGTGCCAGCAGTTACTCGAGCCAGGGTAGAGGGGAGCAGTTCTTC
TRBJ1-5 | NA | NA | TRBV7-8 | CASSLIVGGQPQHF | TGTGCCAGCAGCTTAATCGTCGGTGGTCAGCCCCAGCATTTT